This T cell receptor (beta chain) appears in the sequencing data of a study of T cells after yellow fever vaccination. TCRdb re-analysed the 5' RACE reads in MiXCR, keeping a single row per CDR3 protein. The table shows under 50,000 distinct CDR3 sequences, with approximately 6.3% occurring only once. The ends were cut back, 0 bases at V and 0 bases at J, with 12 bases in the middle. There are 18 residues in the CDR3. Germline CDR1 is LNHNV and CDR2 is YYDKDF (reference sequence). The TCR originated in a man in his thirties or forties who received the YFV17D yellow fever vaccine. The chain uses TRBV15 and TRBJ2-6; weak D call: TRBD2 (5 bases). Source: PBMCs, either bulk or a sorted T-cell subset (CD4+, CD8+, memory, or dextramer-sorted; not recorded which), taken 45 days after the yellow fever booster vaccination. The chain's CDR3 is CATSRDRGAASGANVLTF. CDR3 sequence (DNA): TGTGCCACCAGCAGAGATCGGGGAGCGGCCTCTGGGGCCAACGTCCTGACTTTC. The full variable domain, with the rest looked up from reference TRBV15 and TRBJ2-6, is DAMVIQNPRYQVTQFGKPVTLSCSQTLNHNVMYWYQQKSSQAPKLLFHYYDKDFNNEADTPDNFQSRRPNTSFCFLDIRSPGLGDTAMYLCATSRDRGAASGANVLTFGAGSRLTVL.